Following are 28 T cell receptor beta chains from one sample sequenced in a study of T-cell memory formation after mild COVID-19. TCRdb itself ran the 5' RACE reads through MiXCR, one entry per CDR3 protein. The data show approximately 480,000 distinct CDR3 sequences, 15% to 20% seen once. The material sequenced was PBMCs or a T cell subset sorted from them (not recorded which). Source of these receptors: an adult woman who had mild COVID-19 (a few samples of this study predate the infection). Cell type and time point are not known.

This clonotype turned up a few times. The chain employs TRBV20-1 and TRBJ1-2; D is uncertain. This CDR3 is 13 amino acids long. From germline, CDR1 is DFQATT and CDR2 SNEGSKA (reference sequence). Trimming stripped 2 bases from V and 4 bases from J, with 11 bases between. The DNA of the CDR3 is TGCAGTGCTAGATCCGAAATGGGCTATGGCTACACCTTC. This gives the protein CSARSEMGYGYTF.

Only a few counts were recorded for this clonotype. The V gene is TRBV18, the J gene TRBJ1-6; unclear D gene. V lost 2 bases and J 5 bases, leaving 13 bases between the germline ends. CDR1 and CDR2 from the germline V gene are KGHSH and LQKENI. CDR3 size: 16 residues. CDR3 DNA sequence: TGTGCCAGCTCACCAATTCCAGAGTGGGATAATTCACCCCTCCACTTT. This encodes CASSPIPEWDNSPLHF.

This clonotype has a handful of counts. The CDR3 protein is CASSEDIVAKLNTEAFF. As DNA, the CDR3 is TGTGCCAGCAGTGAGGATATTGTGGCCAAATTGAACACTGAAGCTTTCTTT. V and J are TRBV2 and TRBJ1-1, with D uncertain. The CDR3 has 17 residues. Per the germline V gene, CDR1 is SNHLY and CDR2 is FYNNEI. Trimming pared 3 bases from V and 0 bases from J, leaving 17 bases between.

This clonotype was seen a few times. The chain combines TRBV12-3 or TRBV12-4 with TRBJ2-7, with TRBD1 as a possible D gene (5 bases). The CDR3 has 12 residues. With 4 bases removed from V and 3 bases from J, the gap between germline ends came to 7 bases. The CDR3: CASSYRSYEQYF. Written as DNA, the CDR3 is TGTGCCAGCAGTTACAGGAGCTACGAGCAGTACTTC.

The gene calls are TRBV7-9 and TRBJ2-3, with TRBD1 matching 9 bases. J gave up 3 bases and V 5 bases, and 6 bases lay outside the gene matches. Per the germline V gene, CDR1 is SEHNR and CDR2 is FQNEAQ (reference sequence). The CDR3 totals 15 residues. CDR3 in amino acids: CASSPGTGPTDTQYF. Here the CDR3 DNA reads TGTGCCAGCAGCCCCGGGACAGGGCCAACAGATACGCAGTATTTT.

This clonotype has a handful of counts. The chain combines TRBV15 with TRBJ2-1, with D possibly being TRBD2 (5 bases). V was shortened by 0 bases and J by 3 bases, with 12 bases between the two germline ends. The CDR3 spans 16 residues. CDR1 and CDR2 from the germline V gene are LNHNV and YYDKDF (reference sequence). The CDR3, as DNA: TGTGCCACCAGCAGAGATCCCAGCGGAGTCTACAATGAGCAGTTCTTC. Translating it yields CATSRDPSGVYNEQFF.

The CDR3 protein is CASSVLGNEQFF. The CDR3 DNA reads as TGTGCCAGCAGCGTACTAGGCAATGAGCAGTTCTTC. V gene TRBV7-3 combines with J gene TRBJ2-1; TRBD2 is a possible D gene (5 bases). Germline V gene lookup returns CDR1 SGHTA and CDR2 FQGTGA. The CDR3 runs 12 residues. V shed 5 bases and J shed 6 bases, with 8 bases lying between them.

This clonotype has just one count. The V call is TRBV9, the J call TRBJ2-7; possible D gene TRBD2, 7 bases. This CDR3 is 16 amino acids long. The ends were cut back, 3 bases at V and 2 bases at J, with 18 bases in the middle. Germline lookup yields CDR1 SGDLS and CDR2 YYNGEE. CDR3 nucleotides: TGTGCCAGCAGCGCGGGGGGAGGGACACCCCCCTACGAGCAGTACTTC. It translates to CASSAGGGTPPYEQYF. Complete variable domain (other parts from reference TRBV9 and TRBJ2-7): DSGVTQTPKHLITATGQRVTLRCSPRSGDLSVYWYQQSLDQGLQFLIQYYNGEERAKGNILERFSAQQFPDLHSELNLSSLELGDSALYFCASSAGGGTPPYEQYFGPGTRLTVT.

V and J are TRBV9 and TRBJ2-1; the D is unclear. The germline V gene encodes CDR1 SGDLS and CDR2 YYNGEE. The V end was cut by 0 bases, the J end by 4 bases, with 11 bases between. This CDR3 has 15 residues. In DNA form, the CDR3 reads TGTGCCAGCAGCGTAGCTCGGCATCCTTACAATGAGCAGTTCTTC. Translating gives CASSVARHPYNEQFF.

The chain has TRBV12-3 or TRBV12-4 and TRBJ2-1, with D possibly matching TRBD2 (6 bases). V lost 6 bases and J 8 bases, leaving 17 bases between the germline ends. This CDR3 is 14 amino acids long. The CDR3 loop is CASSPLYGSDEQFF. The CDR3 DNA sequence: TGTGCCAGCAGCCCCCTGTACGGGAGTGATGAGCAGTTCTTC.

This clonotype was counted many times. This sequence joins TRBV5-1 and TRBJ1-2, with 10 bases fitting TRBD1. The CDR3 covers 14 residues. CDR1 is SGHRS and CDR2 is YFSETQ in the germline V gene. V lost 1 base to trimming and J lost 9 bases; unmatched junction nucleotides: 6. CDR3 nucleotide sequence: TGCGCCAGCAGCTTGTCCGGGACAGGGGTTAGCTACACCTTC. This gives the protein CASSLSGTGVSYTF.

For this clonotype: Compared with germline, one end of the junction differs, possibly owing to a read error. The V call is TRBV7-9, the J call TRBJ2-3; TRBD2 might be the D (6 bases). The CDR3 runs 14 residues. CDR1 and CDR2 (germline): SEHNR, FQNEAQ (reference sequence). This CDR3 reads CASSLRAGFPTILF. In DNA, the CDR3 is TGTGCCAGCAGCTTACGGGCGGGGTTCCCGACGATTTTATTT.

In DNA, the CDR3 is TGTGCCAGCAGCTCTGAGACAGGGAAGTACTTC. It encodes CASSSETGKYF. This chain uses TRBV5-4 with TRBJ2-4, with 7 nucleotides matching TRBD1. This CDR3 has 11 amino acids. The V gene end was trimmed by 3 bases and the J gene end by 14 bases; junction bases not matched to a gene: 5. Germline V gene data show CDR1 as SGHNT and CDR2 as YYREEE (reference sequence).

The chain has TRBV7-8 and TRBJ1-1; 7 bases are shared with TRBD1. The CDR3 extends over 16 amino acids. The V and J ends lost 5 bases and 0 bases, in that order; junction bases with no gene match: 9. The V gene's germline CDR1 is SGHVS and CDR2 FQNEAQ. CDR3: CASSGASDRVNTEAFF. The CDR3 DNA sequence: TGTGCCAGCAGCGGGGCCTCCGACAGGGTGAACACTGAAGCTTTCTTT.

This clonotype was counted a few times. The chain links TRBV25-1 to TRBJ2-3, with D maybe TRBD2 (6 bases). Germline lookup yields CDR1 MGHDK and CDR2 SYGVNS. This CDR3 has 11 amino acids. The germline V and J ends were trimmed by 10 bases and 6 bases, with 11 bases remaining between them. CDR3 in DNA: TGTGCCATTCAAGGAGGGGATACGCAGTATTTT. As protein: CAIQGGDTQYF.

This clonotype was seen a handful of times. This rearrangement joins TRBV20-1 to TRBJ2-7; the match to TRBD2 covers 9 bases. The CDR3 runs to 18 residues. With V trimmed by 5 bases and J by 0 bases, 17 bases remained unmatched. Germline CDR1 DFQATT, CDR2 SNEGSKA (reference sequence). CDR3 residues: CSASEGAASGASSYEQYF. CDR3 in DNA: TGCAGTGCTTCAGAAGGGGCTGCTAGCGGGGCTAGCTCCTACGAGCAGTACTTC.

The CDR3 nucleotides are TGTGCCAGCTCACCATTTCAGGCTAGCACAGATACGCAGTATTTT. Protein: CASSPFQASTDTQYF. The chain carries TRBV18 and TRBJ2-3; D is unresolved. CDR1 and CDR2 (germline): KGHSH, LQKENI. The germline V and J ends were trimmed by 2 bases and 0 bases, with 9 bases remaining between them. The CDR3 is 15 residues long.

This clonotype was observed a handful of times. One end of the junction varies from germline; a read error may be responsible. CDR3 sequence (DNA): TGTGCTAGCAGCTTGAGGCTAGCGGGAGCCAATGAGCAGTTCTTC. This translates into CASSLRLAGANEQFF. This chain joins TRBV7-7 and TRBJ2-1; TRBD2 matches 10 bases. The CDR3 has 15 amino acids. Germline V lookup: CDR1 SSHAT, CDR2 FNYEAQ (reference sequence). Full variable domain (missing parts from reference TRBV7-7 and TRBJ2-1): GAGVSQSPRYKVTKRGQDVTLRCDPISSHATLYWYQQALGQGPEFLTYFNYEAQPDKSGLPSDRFSAERPEGSISTLTIQRTEQRDSAMYRCASSLRLAGANEQFFGPGTRLTVL.

This clonotype was observed a handful of times. The J gene is TRBJ2-7, the V gene TRBV4-3, with 8 nucleotides matching TRBD2. J gave up 9 bases and V 0 bases, and 16 bases lay outside the gene matches. CDR3 size: 17 residues. Looked up from germline, CDR1 is LGHNA and CDR2 is YSLEER. CDR3 residues: CASSQDRILAGTGGQYF. In DNA, the CDR3 is TGCGCCAGCAGCCAAGATCGCATCCTAGCGGGCACGGGGGGGCAGTACTTC.

Written as DNA, the CDR3 is TGCAGTGCTAGCGGAGAGACCCAGTACTTC. Residues: CSASGETQYF. The chain carries TRBV20-1 and TRBJ2-5; no clear D gene. Looked up from germline, CDR1 is DFQATT and CDR2 is SNEGSKA (reference sequence). V lost 3 bases to trimming and J lost 4 bases, with 3 bases between them. This CDR3 is built from 10 residues.

This clonotype was detected only a few times. The V gene is TRBV5-5, the J gene TRBJ2-1, with 8 positions matching TRBD2. The V gene's germline CDR1 is SGHKS and CDR2 YYEKEE (reference sequence). The CDR3 is 16 residues long. V was clipped by 1 base and J by 3 bases; unmatched bases: 6. CDR3 sequence reads: CASSLHGGAYYNEQFF. In nucleotides, the CDR3 is TGTGCCAGCAGCTTGCACGGGGGGGCCTACTACAATGAGCAGTTCTTC.

This clonotype was recorded a few times. The chain carries TRBV18 and TRBJ1-2, with 7 bases matching TRBD1. Germline V gives CDR1 KGHSH, CDR2 LQKENI. This CDR3 has 14 residues. With 0 bases clipped from V and 7 bases from J, the junction kept 5 bases outside the gene matches. The CDR3 nucleotides read TGTGCCAGCTCACCACCGGAGGGGGCACGTGGCTACACCTTC. Translated: CASSPPEGARGYTF.

The CDR3 region has the DNA TGTGCCACCAGTGATCCCCGGACTAAGACCTACGAGCAGTACTTC. Protein product: CATSDPRTKTYEQYF. V gene TRBV24-1 combines with J gene TRBJ2-7; D possibly corresponds to TRBD2 (6 bases). V was pared by 3 bases and J by 2 bases, with 13 bases between. Germline V gene sequence: CDR1 KGHDR, CDR2 SFDVKD. CDR3 length: 15 residues.

This chain uses TRBV7-2 with TRBJ2-1; 10 positions agree with TRBD2. Trimming at V came to 3 bases and at J to 4 bases, leaving 3 bases not matched to a gene. The CDR3 consists of 15 residues. Germline values: CDR1 SGHTA, CDR2 FQGNSA. CDR3 region: CASSFIAGGYNEQFF. In nucleotides, the CDR3 is TGTGCCAGCAGCTTCATAGCGGGAGGTTACAATGAGCAGTTCTTC.

This clonotype was seen ten or more times. This chain joins TRBV27 and TRBJ1-1; weak D call: TRBD1 (5 bases). Trimming left V 4 bases short and J 4 bases short, with 16 bases between. The CDR3 consists of 15 residues. Germline CDR1 MNHEY, CDR2 SMNVEV (reference sequence). The CDR3 DNA reads TGTGCCAGCAGTTCGCCTCATATGGGGGTCACTGAAGCTTTCTTT. It is translated as CASSSPHMGVTEAFF.

This clonotype was detected only a few times. J is TRBJ1-6 and V is TRBV7-9, with unresolved D. V lost 1 base and J 3 bases, leaving 7 bases between the germline ends. Germline lookup yields CDR1 SEHNR and CDR2 FQNEAQ (reference sequence). This CDR3 has 15 residues. The CDR3 nucleotides read TGTGCCAGCAGCTTAGATAACAGCTATAATTCACCCCTCCACTTT. Translation: CASSLDNSYNSPLHF.

This clonotype showed up just a few times. The chain joins TRBV7-2 to TRBJ1-3, with 8 positions matching TRBD1. Germline trimming cut 3 bases from V and 0 bases from J; bases unmatched to any gene: 1. The CDR3 is made up of 15 amino acids. Germline V gene data show CDR1 as SGHTA and CDR2 as FQGNSA. CDR3 amino acids: CASSFDRGSGNTIYF. The DNA of the CDR3 is TGTGCCAGCAGCTTTGACAGGGGCTCTGGAAACACCATATATTTT.

The rearrangement uses TRBV12-3 or TRBV12-4 and TRBJ1-1, with D maybe TRBD1 (6 bases). The CDR3 length is 14 residues. Between the trimmed V and J ends, which lost 6 bases and 4 bases, there was a span of 15 bases. CDR3 residues: CASRGGIGFTEAFF. DNA for the CDR3: TGTGCCAGCAGAGGGGGGATCGGGTTCACTGAAGCTTTCTTT.